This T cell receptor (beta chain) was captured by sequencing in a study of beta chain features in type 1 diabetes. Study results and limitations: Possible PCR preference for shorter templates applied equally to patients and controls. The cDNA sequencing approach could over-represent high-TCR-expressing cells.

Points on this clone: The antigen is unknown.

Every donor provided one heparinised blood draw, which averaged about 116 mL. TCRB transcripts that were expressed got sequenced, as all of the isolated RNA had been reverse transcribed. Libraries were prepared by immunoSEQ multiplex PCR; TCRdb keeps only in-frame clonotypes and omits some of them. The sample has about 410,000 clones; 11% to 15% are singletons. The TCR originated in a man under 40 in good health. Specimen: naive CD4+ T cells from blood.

The CDR3 nucleotides are TGTGCCAGCAGTTGGACTAGCGGAGCTAACCAAGAGACCCAGTACTTC. Protein: CASSWTSGANQETQYF. V usage is TRBV7-9 and J usage is TRBJ2-5; 10 nucleotides agree with TRBD2. Losses at the gene ends were 6 bases for V and 0 bases for J; bases not matched to a gene: 7. Germline values: CDR1 SEHNR, CDR2 FQNEAQ (reference sequence). This CDR3 is 16 amino acids long.